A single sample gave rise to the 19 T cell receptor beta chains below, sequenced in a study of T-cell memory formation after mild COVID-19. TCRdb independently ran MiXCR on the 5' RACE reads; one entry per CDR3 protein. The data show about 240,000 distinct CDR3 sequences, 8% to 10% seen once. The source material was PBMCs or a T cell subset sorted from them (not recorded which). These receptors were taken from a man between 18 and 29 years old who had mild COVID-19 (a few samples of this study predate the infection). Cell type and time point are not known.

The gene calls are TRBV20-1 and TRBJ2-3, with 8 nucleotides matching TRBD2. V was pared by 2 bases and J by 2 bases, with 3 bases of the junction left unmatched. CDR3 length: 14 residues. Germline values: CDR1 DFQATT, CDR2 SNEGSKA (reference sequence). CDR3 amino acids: CSARFGGATDTQYF. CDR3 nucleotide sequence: TGCAGTGCTAGATTCGGGGGGGCCACAGATACGCAGTATTTT.

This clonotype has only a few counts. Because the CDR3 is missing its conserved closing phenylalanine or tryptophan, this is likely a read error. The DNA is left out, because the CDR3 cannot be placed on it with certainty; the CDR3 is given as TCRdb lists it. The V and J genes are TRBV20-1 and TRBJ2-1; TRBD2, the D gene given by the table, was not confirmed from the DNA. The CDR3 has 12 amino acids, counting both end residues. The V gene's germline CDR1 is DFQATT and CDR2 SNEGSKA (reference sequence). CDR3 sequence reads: CSAKRPSGEVLI.

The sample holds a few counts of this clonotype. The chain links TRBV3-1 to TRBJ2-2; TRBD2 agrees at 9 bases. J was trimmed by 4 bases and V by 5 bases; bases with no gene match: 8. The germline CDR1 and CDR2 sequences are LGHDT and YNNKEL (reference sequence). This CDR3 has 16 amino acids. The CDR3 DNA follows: TGTGCCAGCAGCTCGGGTAGCGGGGGAGGCACCGGGGAGCTGTTTTTT. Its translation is CASSSGSGGGTGELFF.

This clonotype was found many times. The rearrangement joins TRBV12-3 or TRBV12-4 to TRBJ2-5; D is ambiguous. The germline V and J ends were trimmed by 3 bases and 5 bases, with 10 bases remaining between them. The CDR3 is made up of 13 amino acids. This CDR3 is CASSLGTRETQYF. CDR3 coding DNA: TGTGCCAGCAGTTTGGGTACTCGGGAGACCCAGTACTTC.

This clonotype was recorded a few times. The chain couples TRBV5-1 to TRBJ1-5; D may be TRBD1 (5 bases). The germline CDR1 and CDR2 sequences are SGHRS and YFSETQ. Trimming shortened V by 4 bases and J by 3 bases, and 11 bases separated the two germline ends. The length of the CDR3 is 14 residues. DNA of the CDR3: TGCGCCAGCAGCCGAGACAGTACCAATCAGCCCCAGCATTTT. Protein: CASSRDSTNQPQHF.

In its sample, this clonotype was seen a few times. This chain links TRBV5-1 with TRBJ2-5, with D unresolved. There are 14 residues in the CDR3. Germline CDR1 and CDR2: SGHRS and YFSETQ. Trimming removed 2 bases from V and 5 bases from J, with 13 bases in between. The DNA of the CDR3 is TGCGCCAGCAGCTTAGGAACTAATCTTGAGACCCAGTACTTC. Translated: CASSLGTNLETQYF.

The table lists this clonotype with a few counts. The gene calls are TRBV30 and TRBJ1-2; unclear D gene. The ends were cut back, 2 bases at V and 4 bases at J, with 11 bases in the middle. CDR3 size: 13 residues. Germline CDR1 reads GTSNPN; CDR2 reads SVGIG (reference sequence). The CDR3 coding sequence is TGTGCCTGGAGTCGCTTGAGTTTCTATGGCTACACCTTC. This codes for CAWSRLSFYGYTF. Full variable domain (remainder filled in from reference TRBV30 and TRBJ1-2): SQTIHQWPATLVQPVGSPLSLECTVEGTSNPNLYWYRQAAGRGLQLLFYSVGIGQISSEVPQNLSASRPQDRQFILSSKKLLLSDSGFYLCAWSRLSFYGYTFGSGTRLTVV.

CDR3 nucleotides: TGTGCCAGCAGCCCCAATACCGGGACAGGCCTCTCTGGGGCCAACGTCCTGACTTTC. Translated, it gives CASSPNTGTGLSGANVLTF. The rearrangement uses TRBV7-6 and TRBJ2-6; TRBD1 matches at 8 bases. V trimming: 5 bases; J trimming: 0 bases; junction bases outside the gene matches: 12. The CDR3 is 19 amino acids. In germline, CDR1 is SGHVS, CDR2 FNYEAQ.

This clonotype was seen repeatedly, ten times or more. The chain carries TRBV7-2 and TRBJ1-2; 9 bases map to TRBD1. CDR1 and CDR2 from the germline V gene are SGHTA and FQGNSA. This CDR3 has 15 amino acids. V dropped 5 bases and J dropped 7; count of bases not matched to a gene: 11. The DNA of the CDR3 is TGTGCCAGCAGCATAACCGGGACAGGGTCAAGTGGCTACACCTTC. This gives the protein CASSITGTGSSGYTF.

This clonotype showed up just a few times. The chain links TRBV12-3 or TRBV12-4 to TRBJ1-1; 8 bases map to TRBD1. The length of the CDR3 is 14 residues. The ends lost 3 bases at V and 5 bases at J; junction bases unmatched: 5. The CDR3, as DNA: TGTGCCAGCAGTTTTCCCAGGGGGCGGACTGAAGCTTTCTTT. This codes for CASSFPRGRTEAFF.

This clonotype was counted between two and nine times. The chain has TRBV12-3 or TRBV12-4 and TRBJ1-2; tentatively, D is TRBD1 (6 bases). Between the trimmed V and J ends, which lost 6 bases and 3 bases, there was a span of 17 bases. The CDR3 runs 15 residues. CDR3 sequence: CASSLLGGVHYGYTF. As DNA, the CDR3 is TGTGCCAGCAGCCTCCTAGGGGGGGTACACTATGGCTACACCTTC.

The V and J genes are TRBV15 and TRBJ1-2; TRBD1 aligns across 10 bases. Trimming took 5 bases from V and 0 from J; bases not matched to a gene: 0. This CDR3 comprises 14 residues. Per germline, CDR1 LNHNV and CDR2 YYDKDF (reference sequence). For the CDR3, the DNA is TGTGCCACCAGCGGACAGGGGGCTAACTATGGCTACACCTTC. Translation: CATSGQGANYGYTF.

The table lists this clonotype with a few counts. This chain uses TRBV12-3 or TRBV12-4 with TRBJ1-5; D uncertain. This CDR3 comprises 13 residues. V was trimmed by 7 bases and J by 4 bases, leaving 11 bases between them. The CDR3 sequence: CASTVTNNQPQHF. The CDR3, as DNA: TGTGCCAGCACGGTCACAAATAATCAGCCCCAGCATTTT.

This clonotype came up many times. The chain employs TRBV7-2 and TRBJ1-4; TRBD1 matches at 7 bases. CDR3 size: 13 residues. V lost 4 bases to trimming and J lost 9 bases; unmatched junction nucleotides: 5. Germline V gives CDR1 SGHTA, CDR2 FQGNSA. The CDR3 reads CASSSRGQQKLFF. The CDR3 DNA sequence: TGTGCCAGCAGCTCAAGGGGACAGCAAAAACTGTTTTTT. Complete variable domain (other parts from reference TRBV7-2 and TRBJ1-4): GAGVSQSPSNKVTEKGKDVELRCDPISGHTALYWYRQSLGQGLEFLIYFQGNSAPDKSGLPSDRFSAERTGGSVSTLTIQRTQQEDSAVYLCASSSRGQQKLFFGSGTQLSVL.

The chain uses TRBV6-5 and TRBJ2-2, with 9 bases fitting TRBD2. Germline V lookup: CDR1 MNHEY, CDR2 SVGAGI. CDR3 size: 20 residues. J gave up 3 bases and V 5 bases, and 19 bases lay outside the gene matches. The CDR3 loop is CASSREGTSSLPGDTGELFF. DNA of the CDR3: TGTGCCAGCAGTCGGGAGGGGACTAGCTCTCTGCCTGGGGACACCGGGGAGCTGTTTTTT.

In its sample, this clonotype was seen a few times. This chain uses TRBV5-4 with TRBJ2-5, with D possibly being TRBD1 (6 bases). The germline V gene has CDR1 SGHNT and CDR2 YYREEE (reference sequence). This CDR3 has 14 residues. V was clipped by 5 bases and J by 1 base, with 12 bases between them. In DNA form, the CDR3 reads TGTGCCAGCAGTCGACAGGTTACCCAAGAGACCCAGTACTTC. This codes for CASSRQVTQETQYF.

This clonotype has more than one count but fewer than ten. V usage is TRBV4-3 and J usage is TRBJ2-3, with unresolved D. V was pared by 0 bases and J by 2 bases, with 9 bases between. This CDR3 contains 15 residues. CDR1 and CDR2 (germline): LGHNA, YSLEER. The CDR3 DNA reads TGCGCCAGCAGCCAAGATCGAGAAGCCACAGATACGCAGTATTTT. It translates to CASSQDREATDTQYF.

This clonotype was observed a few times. The CDR3 sequence: CSARGEGSSYNSPLHF. The CDR3, as DNA: TGCAGTGCTAGAGGGGAGGGGAGCTCCTATAATTCACCCCTCCACTTT. The genes are TRBV20-1 and TRBJ1-6, with a possible D match to TRBD1 (5 bases). From germline, CDR1 is DFQATT and CDR2 SNEGSKA (reference sequence). V lost 1 base and J lost 0, with 10 bases in between. CDR3 length equals 16 residues.

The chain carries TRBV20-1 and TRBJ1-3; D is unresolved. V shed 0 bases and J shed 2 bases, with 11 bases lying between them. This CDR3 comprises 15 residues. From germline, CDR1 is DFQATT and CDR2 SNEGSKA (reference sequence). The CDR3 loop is CSARDPRTAGNTIYF. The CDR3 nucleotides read TGCAGTGCTAGAGATCCACGGACGGCTGGAAACACCATATATTTT.